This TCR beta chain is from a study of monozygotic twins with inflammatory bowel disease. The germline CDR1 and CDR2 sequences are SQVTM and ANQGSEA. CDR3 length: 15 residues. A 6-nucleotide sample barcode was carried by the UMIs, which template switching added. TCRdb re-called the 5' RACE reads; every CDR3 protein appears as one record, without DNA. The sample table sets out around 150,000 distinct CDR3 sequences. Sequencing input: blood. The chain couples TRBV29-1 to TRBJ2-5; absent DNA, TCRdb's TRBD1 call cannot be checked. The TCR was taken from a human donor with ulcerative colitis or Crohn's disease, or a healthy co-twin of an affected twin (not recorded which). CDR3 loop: CSVEDWGSDQETQYF.